The 21 T cell receptor beta chains listed next were all sequenced from one sample in a study of T-cell reconstitution after alpha-beta-depleted transplantation in children. Unique molecular identifiers were used in preparing the TCRbeta library. From the PCR reads, TCRdb called clonotypes with MiXCR, one entry per CDR3 protein. The sample includes about 370,000 distinct CDR3 sequences, around 20% seen only once; the top ten take 3.5% to 4%. Sequenced material: PBMCs from the stem cell graft donor, taken from the stem cell graft. These receptors all stem from a human donor who donated a stem cell graft to a child with acute myeloid leukemia.

This clonotype was observed at least ten times. The genes are TRBV10-3 and TRBJ2-3; TRBD1 or TRBD2 may be the D gene (5 bases each). The V end lost 5 bases, the J end lost 3 bases, and 15 bases lay between the germline ends. CDR3 length: 15 amino acids. Germline V lookup: CDR1 ENHRY, CDR2 SYGVKD. CDR3 nucleotides: TGTGCCATCAGTACCCGAGGGGTAGCAACAGATACGCAGTATTTT. Translating it yields CAISTRGVATDTQYF.

This chain links TRBV4-1 with TRBJ2-5; the D is unclear. The CDR3 runs 13 residues. V dropped 1 base and J dropped 5 bases, with 8 bases sitting between them. The V gene's germline CDR1 is MGHRA and CDR2 YSYEKL. The CDR3 here is CASSQARVETQYF. DNA for the CDR3: TGCGCCAGCAGCCAAGCACGGGTGGAGACCCAGTACTTC.

There are many counts of this clonotype. The chain has TRBV29-1 and TRBJ2-3, with 9 nucleotides matching TRBD2. Unmatched junction bases numbered 9, after V lost 5 bases and J lost 3 bases. Germline CDR1 reads SQVTM; CDR2 reads ANQGSEA. The CDR3 consists of 15 residues. CDR3 sequence reads: CSVTYAGGPTDTQYF. The CDR3 nucleotides read TGCAGCGTTACCTATGCGGGAGGGCCTACAGATACGCAGTATTTT.

The V gene is TRBV12-3 or TRBV12-4, the J gene TRBJ1-1; perhaps TRBD1 as D (6 bases). V gave up 5 bases and J gave up 9 bases, with 19 bases separating them. This CDR3 is built from 14 residues. The CDR3 reads CASSRGQIDGKAFF. CDR3 in DNA: TGTGCCAGCAGTCGAGGACAGATCGATGGCAAAGCTTTCTTT.

The rearrangement links TRBV29-1 to TRBJ2-2; D might be TRBD1 (5 bases). Trimming cost V 4 bases and J 6 bases, with 18 bases left between them. Germline V lookup: CDR1 SQVTM, CDR2 ANQGSEA. The CDR3 is made up of 15 amino acids. The DNA of the CDR3 is TGCAGCGTTGGGTCCAGGGTAAATGTCGCCGGGGAGCTGTTTTTT. This translates into CSVGSRVNVAGELFF.

At least ten counts were recorded for this clonotype. V usage is TRBV15 and J usage is TRBJ2-5; tentative D call: TRBD1 (5 bases). Trimming took off 2 bases at V and 0 bases at J, with 10 bases between the two ends. Germline loops: CDR1 LNHNV, CDR2 YYDKDF (reference sequence). The CDR3 is made up of 15 amino acids. CDR3 coding DNA: TGTGCCACCAGCAGAAGACAGTCGTACCAAGAGACCCAGTACTTC. This codes for CATSRRQSYQETQYF.

This clonotype showed up just a few times. The CDR3 sequence is CASSLRGTPSGANVLTF. The CDR3 coding sequence is TGTGCCAGCAGCTTAAGGGGGACACCCTCTGGGGCCAACGTCCTGACTTTC. The chain is built from TRBV7-2 and TRBJ2-6, with a tentative D call TRBD1 (6 bases). The germline V and J ends were trimmed by 2 bases and 0 bases, with 11 bases remaining between them. The CDR3 is 17 residues long. Per the germline V gene, CDR1 is SGHTA and CDR2 is FQGNSA.

The chain links TRBV28 to TRBJ1-5; possibly TRBD1 for D (5 bases). The germline CDR1 and CDR2 sequences are MDHEN and SYDVKM. Trimming stripped 5 bases from V and 0 bases from J, with 14 bases between. This CDR3 has 16 residues. CDR3: CASSKKQVYSNQPQHF. The CDR3 coding sequence is TGTGCCAGCAGTAAAAAACAGGTATATAGCAATCAGCCCCAGCATTTT.

The rearrangement joins TRBV7-2 to TRBJ1-2; D not certain. With 4 bases removed from V and 8 bases from J, the gap between germline ends came to 20 bases. This CDR3 contains 15 residues. Germline CDR1 reads SGHTA; CDR2 reads FQGNSA. The CDR3 region has the DNA TGTGCCAGCAGCTCTAGTACCCCTCTCCGTTCCGGCTACACCTTC. Translated: CASSSSTPLRSGYTF.

This clonotype was seen repeatedly, ten times or more. The chain joins TRBV6-2 or TRBV6-3 to TRBJ2-7; D is ambiguous. The CDR3 spans 14 residues. Trimming left V 6 bases short and J 2 bases short, with 14 bases between. The germline V gene encodes CDR1 MNHEY and CDR2 SVGEGT. CDR3 in amino acids: CASRPDPSAYEQYF. CDR3 DNA sequence: TGTGCCAGCAGACCCGACCCCTCGGCCTACGAGCAGTACTTC.

The chain combines TRBV20-1 with TRBJ2-7, with D tentatively TRBD1 (6 bases). Looked up from germline, CDR1 is DFQATT and CDR2 is SNEGSKA (reference sequence). The CDR3 covers 13 residues. V shed 5 bases and J shed 1 base, with 12 bases lying between them. The CDR3 nucleotides read TGCAGTGCTGTCCAGGGGTATTCCTACGAGCAGTACTTC. Translating gives CSAVQGYSYEQYF.

This clonotype occurred a few times. The chain is built from TRBV2 and TRBJ1-1; no clear D. CDR1 and CDR2 (germline): SNHLY, FYNNEI. The CDR3 runs to 14 residues. V dropped 6 bases and J dropped 4 bases, with 15 bases sitting between them. In nucleotides, the CDR3 is TGTGCCAGCAGAAGTTTAGGGTCGGTCACTGAAGCTTTCTTT. Protein product: CASRSLGSVTEAFF.

In its sample, this clonotype was seen a few times. This rearrangement joins TRBV29-1 to TRBJ1-1, with a weak D call TRBD1 (6 bases). In germline, CDR1 is SQVTM, CDR2 ANQGSEA. V was clipped by 5 bases and J by 8 bases, with 12 bases between them. CDR3 size: 11 residues. The CDR3 here is CSVSLGGEAFF. The CDR3, as DNA: TGCAGCGTTTCATTAGGGGGAGAAGCTTTCTTT. Using reference TRBV29-1 and TRBJ1-1 for the parts outside the CDR3, the full variable domain is SAVISQKPSRDICQRGTSLTIQCQVDSQVTMMFWYRQQPGQSLTLIATANQGSEATYESGFVIDKFPISRPNLTFSTLTVSNMSPEDSSIYLCSVSLGGEAFFGQGTRLTVV.

This clonotype was seen a single time. The chain employs TRBV19 and TRBJ2-7, with 7 bases fitting TRBD1. The junction had 3 bases not matched to a gene; V was cut back by 5 bases and J by 5 bases. This CDR3 is built from 12 residues. From germline, CDR1 is LNHDA and CDR2 SQIVND (reference sequence). CDR3 in amino acids: CASSQGVDEQYF. CDR3 DNA: TGTGCCAGTAGTCAGGGGGTCGACGAGCAGTACTTC.

This clonotype appeared many times. The chain employs TRBV4-3 and TRBJ2-3, with a weak D call TRBD2 (6 bases). Germline V lookup: CDR1 LGHNA, CDR2 YSLEER. Trimming shortened V by 0 bases and J by 4 bases, and 20 bases separated the two germline ends. The CDR3 has 18 residues. The CDR3 coding sequence is TGCGCCAGCAGCCAAGATCGCCGGGGGACCGGATTAGCAGATACGCAGTATTTT. Protein product: CASSQDRRGTGLADTQYF.

The chain is built from TRBV28 and TRBJ2-1; D is unresolved. Trimming pared 1 base from V and 6 bases from J, leaving 10 bases between. The germline CDR1 and CDR2 sequences are MDHEN and SYDVKM. CDR3 length: 14 amino acids. CDR3 sequence: CASSLSRTPNEQFF. The CDR3 coding sequence is TGTGCCAGCAGTTTATCCCGTACACCCAATGAGCAGTTCTTC.

This clonotype has a handful of counts. This chain links TRBV6-2 or TRBV6-3 with TRBJ2-1; 7 bases map to TRBD1. This CDR3 region has 15 residues. Trimming took 5 bases from V and 3 from J; bases not matched to a gene: 7. Per the germline V gene, CDR1 is MNHEY and CDR2 is SVGEGT. The CDR3 here is CASSRRDSLYNEQFF. CDR3 DNA: TGTGCCAGCAGTCGTCGGGACAGCCTCTACAATGAGCAGTTCTTC.

This clonotype was recorded at least ten times. The gene calls are TRBV11-1 and TRBJ2-1; 11 nucleotides align to TRBD2. The CDR3 consists of 18 residues. V lost 4 bases and J lost 5; bases outside the gene matches: 13. CDR1 and CDR2 from the germline V gene are SGHAT and FQDESV (reference sequence). The CDR3 spells CASSSPRWGTSGNNEQFF. CDR3 bases: TGTGCCAGCAGCTCCCCCCGGTGGGGGACTAGCGGCAACAATGAGCAGTTCTTC. The full variable domain, in which reference TRBV11-1 and TRBJ2-1 provide the parts outside the CDR3, is EAEVAQSPRYKITEKSQAVAFWCDPISGHATLYWYRQILGQGPELLVQFQDESVVDDSQLPKDRFSAERLKGVDSTLKIQPAELGDSAMYLCASSSPRWGTSGNNEQFFGPGTRLTVL.

In this sample, this clonotype turned up many times. The genes are TRBV20-1 and TRBJ2-2, with D perhaps TRBD2 (5 bases). Germline values: CDR1 DFQATT, CDR2 SNEGSKA (reference sequence). This CDR3 has 14 amino acids. Trimming stripped 1 base from V and 3 bases from J, with 9 bases between. The CDR3 reads CSARGTQYTGELFF. CDR3 sequence (DNA): TGCAGTGCTAGAGGGACTCAGTACACCGGGGAGCTGTTTTTT.

The gene calls are TRBV15 and TRBJ2-7; TRBD2 agrees at 9 bases. V lost 0 bases and J lost 4; bases outside the gene matches: 7. CDR1 and CDR2 from the germline V gene are LNHNV and YYDKDF (reference sequence). This CDR3 is 16 amino acids long. The CDR3, as DNA: TGTGCCACCAGCAGAGAAAGACTAGCGGCCTATTACGAGCAGTACTTC. Its translation is CATSRERLAAYYEQYF.

This clonotype came up a few times. The chain uses TRBV29-1 and TRBJ1-2; 8 bases match TRBD1. The CDR3 spans 13 residues. V lost 6 bases to trimming and J lost 4 bases; unmatched junction nucleotides: 7. CDR1 is SQVTM and CDR2 is ANQGSEA in the germline V gene. This CDR3 reads CSVGATGGYGYTF. The CDR3 nucleotides read TGCAGCGTAGGGGCCACAGGGGGCTATGGCTACACCTTC.